Sequencing of this T cell receptor beta chain was carried out in a study of blood T cell repertoires in COVID-19. Study background: Acute-phase and convalescent COVID-19 samples originated in the United States, Italy and Spain. Nucleic acid was either cDNA or gDNA, and it came from T cells, B-cell-depleted T cells, or PBMCs.

CDR3 length: 16 amino acids. Per germline, CDR1 KGHDR and CDR2 SFDVKD. V shed 4 bases, J shed 0 bases, and the junction held 4 bases outside the gene matches. As handled by the study authors: Amplification of reference gene primers provided the estimated nucleated cell counts. Produced via immunoSEQ multiplex PCR; TCRdb's table is partial and in-frame only. D and trimming were read from the DNA, whereas the V and J calls and clone size are those reported in that table. The sample lists about 220,000 clones; 70% to 90% were seen once. This TCR derives from a human donor in a cohort sampled during active COVID-19. Sequencing was carried out using peripheral blood. The V and J genes are TRBV24-1 and TRBJ2-4, with 8 bases aligning to TRBD1. The CDR3 protein is CATSEGTGPAKNIQYF. CDR3 DNA sequence: TGTGCCACCAGTGAAGGGACAGGACCAGCCAAAAACATTCAGTACTTC.